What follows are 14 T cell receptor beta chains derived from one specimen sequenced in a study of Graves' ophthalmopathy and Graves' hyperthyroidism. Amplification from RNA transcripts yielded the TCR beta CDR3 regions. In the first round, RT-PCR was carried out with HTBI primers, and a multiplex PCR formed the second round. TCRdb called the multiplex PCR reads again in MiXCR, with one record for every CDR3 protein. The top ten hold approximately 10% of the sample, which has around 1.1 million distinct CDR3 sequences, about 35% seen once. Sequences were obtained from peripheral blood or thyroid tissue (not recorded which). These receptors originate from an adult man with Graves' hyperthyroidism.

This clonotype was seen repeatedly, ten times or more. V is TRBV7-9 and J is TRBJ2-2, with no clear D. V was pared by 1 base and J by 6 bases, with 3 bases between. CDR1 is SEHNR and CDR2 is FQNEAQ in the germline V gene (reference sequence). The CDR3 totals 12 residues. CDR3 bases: TGTGCCAGCAGCTTAGAACCCGGGGAGCTGTTTTTT. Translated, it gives CASSLEPGELFF.

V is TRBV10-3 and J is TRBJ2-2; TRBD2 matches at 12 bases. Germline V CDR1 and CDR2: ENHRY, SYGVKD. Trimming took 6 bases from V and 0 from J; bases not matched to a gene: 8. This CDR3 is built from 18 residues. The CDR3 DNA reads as TGTGCCATCAGAAGCGGACTAGCGGGGACCCCGAACACCGGGGAGCTGTTTTTT. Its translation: CAIRSGLAGTPNTGELFF.

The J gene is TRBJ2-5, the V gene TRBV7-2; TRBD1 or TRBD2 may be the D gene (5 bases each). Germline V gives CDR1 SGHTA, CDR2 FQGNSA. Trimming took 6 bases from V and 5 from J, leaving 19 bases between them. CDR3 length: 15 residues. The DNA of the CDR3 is TGTGCCAGCAGGTCCGGGGCCAGGCGATATGAGACCCAGTACTTC. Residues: CASRSGARRYETQYF.

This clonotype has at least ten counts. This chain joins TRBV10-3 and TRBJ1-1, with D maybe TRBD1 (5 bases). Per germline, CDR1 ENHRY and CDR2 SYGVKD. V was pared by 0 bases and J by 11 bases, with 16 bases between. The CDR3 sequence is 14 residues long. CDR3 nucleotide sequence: TGTGCCATCAGTGAGTCCCGGGACCTTAAGGGGGCTTTCTTT. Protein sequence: CAISESRDLKGAFF.

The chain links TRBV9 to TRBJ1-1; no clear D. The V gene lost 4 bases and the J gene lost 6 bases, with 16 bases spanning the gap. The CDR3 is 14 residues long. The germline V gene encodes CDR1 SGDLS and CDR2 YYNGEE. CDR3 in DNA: TGTGCCAGCAGCCCGCGACCGCGTTCCCCTGAAGCTTTCTTT. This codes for CASSPRPRSPEAFF.

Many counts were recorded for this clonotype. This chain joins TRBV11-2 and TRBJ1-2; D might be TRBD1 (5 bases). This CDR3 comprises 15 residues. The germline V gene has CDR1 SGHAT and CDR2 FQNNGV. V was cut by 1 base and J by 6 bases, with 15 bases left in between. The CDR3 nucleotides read TGTGCCAGCAGCTTAGTAGTTGGGACCAGGGATGGCTACACCTTC. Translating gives CASSLVVGTRDGYTF. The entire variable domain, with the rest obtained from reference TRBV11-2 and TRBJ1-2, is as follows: EAGVAQSPRYKIIEKRQSVAFWCNPISGHATLYWYQQILGQGPKLLIQFQNNGVVDDSQLPKDRFSAERLKGVDSTLKIQPAKLEDSAVYLCASSLVVGTRDGYTFGSGTRLTVV.

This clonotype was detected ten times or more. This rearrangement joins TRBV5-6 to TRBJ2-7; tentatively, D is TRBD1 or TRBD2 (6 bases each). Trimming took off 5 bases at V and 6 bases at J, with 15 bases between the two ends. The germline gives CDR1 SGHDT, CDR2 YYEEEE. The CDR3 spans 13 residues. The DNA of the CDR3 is TGTGCCAGCAGTCGGGGGCTGGGGGGCGAGCAGTACTTC. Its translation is CASSRGLGGEQYF.

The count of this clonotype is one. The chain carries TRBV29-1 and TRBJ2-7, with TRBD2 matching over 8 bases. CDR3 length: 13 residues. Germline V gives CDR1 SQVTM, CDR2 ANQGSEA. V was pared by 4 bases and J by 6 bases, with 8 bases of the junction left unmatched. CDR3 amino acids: CSVVAGLAREQYF. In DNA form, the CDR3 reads TGCAGCGTTGTAGCGGGGCTAGCTCGCGAGCAGTACTTC.

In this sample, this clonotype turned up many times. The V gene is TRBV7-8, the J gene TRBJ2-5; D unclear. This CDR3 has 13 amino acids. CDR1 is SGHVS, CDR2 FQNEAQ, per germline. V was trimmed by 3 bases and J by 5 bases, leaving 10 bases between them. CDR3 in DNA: TGTGCCAGCAGCTTCTGGGGAAGGGAGACCCAGTACTTC. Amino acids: CASSFWGRETQYF.

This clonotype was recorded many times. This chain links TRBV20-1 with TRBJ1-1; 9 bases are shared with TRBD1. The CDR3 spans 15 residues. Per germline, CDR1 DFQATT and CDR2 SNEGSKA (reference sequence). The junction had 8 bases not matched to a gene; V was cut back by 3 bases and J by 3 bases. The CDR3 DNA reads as TGCAGTGCTAGCTCTGGACAGGGGCGATACACTGAAGCTTTCTTT. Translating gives CSASSGQGRYTEAFF.

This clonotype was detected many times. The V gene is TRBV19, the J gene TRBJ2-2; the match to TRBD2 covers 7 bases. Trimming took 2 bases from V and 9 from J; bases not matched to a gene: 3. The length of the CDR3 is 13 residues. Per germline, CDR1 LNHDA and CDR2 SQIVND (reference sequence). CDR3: CASSITSDWELFF. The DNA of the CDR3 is TGTGCCAGTAGTATAACTAGCGACTGGGAGCTGTTTTTT.

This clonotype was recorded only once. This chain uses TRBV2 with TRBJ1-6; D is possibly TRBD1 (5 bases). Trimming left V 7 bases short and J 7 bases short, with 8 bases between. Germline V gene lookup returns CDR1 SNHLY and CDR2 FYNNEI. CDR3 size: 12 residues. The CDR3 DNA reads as TGTGCCAGCACCAGGGTAAATTCACCCCTCCACTTT. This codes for CASTRVNSPLHF.

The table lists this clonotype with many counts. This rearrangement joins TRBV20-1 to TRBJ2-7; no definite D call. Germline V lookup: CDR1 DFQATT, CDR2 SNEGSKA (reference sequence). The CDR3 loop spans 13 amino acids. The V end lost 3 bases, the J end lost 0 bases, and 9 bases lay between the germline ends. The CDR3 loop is CSASAISSYEQYF. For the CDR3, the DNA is TGCAGTGCTAGCGCAATTAGCTCCTACGAGCAGTACTTC.

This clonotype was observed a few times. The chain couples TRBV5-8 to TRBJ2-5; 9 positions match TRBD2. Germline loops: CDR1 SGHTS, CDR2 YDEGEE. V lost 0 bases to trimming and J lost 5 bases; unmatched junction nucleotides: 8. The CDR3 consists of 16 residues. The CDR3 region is CASSLGGASGVETQYF. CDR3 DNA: TGTGCCAGCAGCTTGGGGGGGGCTAGCGGGGTGGAGACCCAGTACTTC.